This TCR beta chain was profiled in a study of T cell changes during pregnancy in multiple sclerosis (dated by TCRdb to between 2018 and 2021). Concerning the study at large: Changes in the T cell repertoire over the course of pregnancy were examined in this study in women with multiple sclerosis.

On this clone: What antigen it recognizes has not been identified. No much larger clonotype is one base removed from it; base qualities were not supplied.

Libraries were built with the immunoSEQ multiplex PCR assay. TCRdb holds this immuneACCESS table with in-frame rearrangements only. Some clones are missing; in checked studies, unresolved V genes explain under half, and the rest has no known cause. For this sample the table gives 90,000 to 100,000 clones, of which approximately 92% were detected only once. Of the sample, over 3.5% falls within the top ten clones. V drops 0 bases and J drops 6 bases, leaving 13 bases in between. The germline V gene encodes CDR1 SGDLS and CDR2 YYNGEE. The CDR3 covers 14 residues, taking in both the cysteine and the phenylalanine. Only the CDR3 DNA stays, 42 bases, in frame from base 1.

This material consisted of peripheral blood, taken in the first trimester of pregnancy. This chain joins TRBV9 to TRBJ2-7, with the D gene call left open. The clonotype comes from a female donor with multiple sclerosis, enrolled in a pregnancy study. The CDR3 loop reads CASSVVADIGEQYF. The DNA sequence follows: TGTGCCAGCAGCGTAGTTGCGGATATTGGCGAGCAGTACTTC.